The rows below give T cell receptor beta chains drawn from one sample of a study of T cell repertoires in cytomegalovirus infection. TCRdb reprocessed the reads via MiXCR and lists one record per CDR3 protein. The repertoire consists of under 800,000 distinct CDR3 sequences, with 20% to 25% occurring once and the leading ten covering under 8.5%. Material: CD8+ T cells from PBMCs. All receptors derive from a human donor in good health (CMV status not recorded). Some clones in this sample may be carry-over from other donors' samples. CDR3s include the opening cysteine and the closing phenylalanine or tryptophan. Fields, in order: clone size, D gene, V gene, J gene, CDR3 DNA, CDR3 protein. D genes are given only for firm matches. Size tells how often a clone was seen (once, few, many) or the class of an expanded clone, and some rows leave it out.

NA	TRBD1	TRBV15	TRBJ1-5	TGTGTCACCAGCAGAGAGGCGGGACAGGGGACCAATCAGCCCCAGCATTTT	CVTSREAGQGTNQPQHF
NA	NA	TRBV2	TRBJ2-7	TGTGCGGCCCGGTTCGCCACCTACGAGCAGTACTTC	CAARFATYEQYF
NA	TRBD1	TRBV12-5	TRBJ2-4	TGTGCTAGTGGTTTGGCCGGGACAGTCAAAAACATTCAGTACTTC	CASGLAGTVKNIQYF
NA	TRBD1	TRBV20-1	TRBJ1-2	TGCAGCATTCCCCTTACAGGGGAGGGTGGCTACACCTTC	CSIPLTGEGGYTF
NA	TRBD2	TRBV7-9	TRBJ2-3	TGTGCCAGCAGCCCCAAAGCGGGGACGGACACAGATACGCAGTATTTT	CASSPKAGTDTDTQYF
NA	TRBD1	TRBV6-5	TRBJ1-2	TGTGCCAGCAGTGGACAGGGGGCCAACTATGGCTACACCTTC	CASSGQGANYGYTF
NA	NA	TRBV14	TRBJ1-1	TGTGCCAGCAGCCAAGTCGGGGCCCAGGAAGCTTTCTTT	CASSQVGAQEAFF
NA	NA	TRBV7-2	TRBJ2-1	TGTGCCAGCAGCTCCTACGTGGATGAGCAGTTCTTC	CASSSYVDEQFF
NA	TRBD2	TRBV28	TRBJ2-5	TGTGCCAGCAGTCCCCGGACTAGCGGGGGGGCCTCTAAAGAGACCCAGTACTTC	CASSPRTSGGASKETQYF
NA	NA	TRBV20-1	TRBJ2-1	TGCAGTGCTAGTGCAACAGGGATAGGAACCTACAATGAGCAGTTCTTC	CSASATGIGTYNEQFF
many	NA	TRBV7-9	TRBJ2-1	TGTGCCAGCAATTGGAGGGGCAATGAGCAGTTCTTC	CASNWRGNEQFF
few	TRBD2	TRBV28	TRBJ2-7	TGTGCCAGCAGCCCAGCGGGGGAATACTACGAGCAGTACTTC	CASSPAGEYYEQYF
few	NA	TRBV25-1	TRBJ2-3	TGTGCCAGCAGTGAATTCGTTTTTGACACAGATACGCAGTATTTT	CASSEFVFDTDTQYF
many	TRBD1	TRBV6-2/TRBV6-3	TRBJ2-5	TGTGCCAGCAGTTACTTTGAAGGGGACAGAGGAGAAGAGACCCAGTACTTC	CASSYFEGDRGEETQYF
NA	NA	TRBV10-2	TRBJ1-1	TGCGCCAGCAGTGATGGCTGGGGGCGAGCTTTCTTT	CASSDGWGRAFF
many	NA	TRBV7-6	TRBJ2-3	TGTGCCAGCAGCTTAGAAGTCTACACAGATACGCAGTATTTT	CASSLEVYTDTQYF
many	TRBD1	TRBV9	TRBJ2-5	TGTGCCAGCAGCGTAGAGGTAGGGGGCCTCCAAGAGACCCAGTACTTC	CASSVEVGGLQETQYF
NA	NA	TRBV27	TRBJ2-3	TGTGCCAGCAGTTTATCGTGGAGGAATACGCAGTATTTT	CASSLSWRNTQYF
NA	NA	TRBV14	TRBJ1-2	TGTGCCAGCAGCCTCTATAAGGCCGGTGATGGCTACACCTTC	CASSLYKAGDGYTF
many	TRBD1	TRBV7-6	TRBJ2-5	TGTGCCAGCAACTCCCAGGGGGCAGAGACCCAGTACTTC	CASNSQGAETQYF
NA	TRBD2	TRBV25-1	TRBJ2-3	TGTGCCAGCAGTGCGACTAGCGGATATACAGATACGCAGTATTTT	CASSATSGYTDTQYF